The 6 T cell receptor beta chains in this list originate from one sample, sequenced in a study of shared clonotypes between healthy human individuals. TCRdb's table, derived via immunoSEQ multiplex PCR, lists solely in-frame clones and lacks some. This table holds nearly 600,000 clones, around 95% found once. CD8 cells classed as naive were CD45RO-negative and positively selected for CCR7, excluding terminally differentiated effector memory CD45RA+ cells. Sequencing was performed on naive CD8+ T cells sorted from blood. Receptor source: a woman under 40 in good health.

This sequence joins TRBV29-1 and TRBJ2-4; D unclear. Between the trimmed V and J ends, which lost 0 bases and 9 bases, there was a span of 6 bases. This CDR3 comprises 11 residues. The germline gives CDR1 SQVTM, CDR2 ANQGSEA. The CDR3 loop reads CSVEEASIQYF. CDR3 in DNA: TGCAGCGTTGAAGAGGCTAGCATTCAGTACTTC.

This chain connects TRBV19 to TRBJ2-1; TRBD2 matches at 11 bases. This CDR3 is 17 amino acids long. CDR1 is LNHDA, CDR2 SQIVND, per germline (reference sequence). After removal of 1 base from V and 7 bases from J, the junction contained 9 bases not matched to a gene. In nucleotides, the CDR3 is TGTGCCAGTAGTATAGTACCCGGGACTAGCGGCTTTAATGAGCAGTTCTTC. Its protein is CASSIVPGTSGFNEQFF.

In its sample, this clone was seen once. The chain employs TRBV28 and TRBJ2-1; a possible D gene is TRBD2 (5 bases). The length of the CDR3 is 16 residues. From germline, CDR1 is MDHEN and CDR2 SYDVKM. Trimming took 5 bases from V and 6 from J, leaving 20 bases between them. The CDR3 sequence is CASSPHPRVEGNEQFF. DNA of the CDR3: TGTGCCAGCAGTCCCCACCCGAGGGTCGAGGGCAATGAGCAGTTCTTC. The entire variable domain, with the rest obtained from reference TRBV28 and TRBJ2-1, is as follows: DVKVTQSSRYLVKRTGEKVFLECVQDMDHENMFWYRQDPGLGLRLIYFSYDVKMKEKGDIPEGYSVSREKKERFSLILESASTNQTSMYLCASSPHPRVEGNEQFFGPGTRLTVL.

The V gene is TRBV4-1, the J gene TRBJ1-1; D gene ambiguous. Germline V gene sequence: CDR1 MGHRA, CDR2 YSYEKL. There are 13 residues in the CDR3. V was cut by 5 bases and J by 1 base, with 8 bases left in between. Here the CDR3 DNA reads TGCGCCAGCAGCTCCCGTAGGAACACTGAAGCTTTCTTT. Amino acids: CASSSRRNTEAFF.

V and J are TRBV28 and TRBJ2-3; 15 bases map to TRBD2. CDR3 length: 15 residues. Unmatched junction bases numbered 5, after V lost 6 bases and J lost 7 bases. CDR1 is MDHEN, CDR2 SYDVKM, per germline. The CDR3 spells CASSMGLAGGNTQYF. The CDR3 DNA reads TGTGCCAGCAGCATGGGACTAGCGGGAGGAAATACGCAGTATTTT.

The chain carries TRBV29-1 and TRBJ2-3; TRBD1 might be the D (6 bases). V was pared by 6 bases and J by 2 bases, with 18 bases between. Germline lookup yields CDR1 SQVTM and CDR2 ANQGSEA. There are 15 residues in the CDR3. The CDR3 region is CSVKRGGALTDTQYF. The DNA of the CDR3 is TGCAGCGTCAAGCGAGGGGGAGCCCTCACAGATACGCAGTATTTT.